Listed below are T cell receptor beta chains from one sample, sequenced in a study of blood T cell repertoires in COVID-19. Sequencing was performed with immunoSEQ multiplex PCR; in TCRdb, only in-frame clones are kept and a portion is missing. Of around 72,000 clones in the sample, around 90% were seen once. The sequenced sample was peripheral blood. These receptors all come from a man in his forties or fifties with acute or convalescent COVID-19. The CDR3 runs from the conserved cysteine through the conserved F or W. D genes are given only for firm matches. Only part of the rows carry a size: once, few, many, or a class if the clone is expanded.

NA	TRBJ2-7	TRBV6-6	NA	TGTGCCAGCAGTTACGAGGCGGGGCAGGGATACGAGCAGTACTTC	CASSYEAGQGYEQYF
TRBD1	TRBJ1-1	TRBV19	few	TGTGCCAGTAGTACGGGACAGGGTGGCCCTGAAGCTTTCTTT	CASSTGQGGPEAFF
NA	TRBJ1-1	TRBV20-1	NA	TGCAGTGCTAGTGACATGACAGGTAGGACTGAAGCTTTCTTT	CSASDMTGRTEAFF
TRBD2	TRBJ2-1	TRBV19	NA	TGTGCCTCCGGGACTATCTACAATGAGCAGTTCTTC	CASGTIYNEQFF
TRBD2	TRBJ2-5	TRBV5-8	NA	TGTGCCAGCAGCCCGGGACTAGCGGGGGCCCAAGAGACCCAGTACTTC	CASSPGLAGAQETQYF
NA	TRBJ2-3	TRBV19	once	TGTGCCAGTAGTATCAGGGGGGTTATTACAGATACGCAGTATTTT	CASSIRGVITDTQYF
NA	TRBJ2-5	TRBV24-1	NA	TGTGCCACCAGTGACCCCAGGGGGGAGACTTTTGAGACCCAGTACTTC	CATSDPRGETFETQYF
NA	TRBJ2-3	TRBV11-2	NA	TGTGCCAGCAGCTTTAGAGGCAGGACTAGCACAGATACGCAGTATTTT	CASSFRGRTSTDTQYF
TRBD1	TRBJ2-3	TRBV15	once	TGTGCCACCAGCAGAGAACCGGGACAGGGGGCCGATACGCAGTATTTT	CATSREPGQGADTQYF
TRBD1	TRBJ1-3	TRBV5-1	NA	TGCGCCAGCAGCCGGGCCCCGGGACAGGGAAGTTCTGGAAACACCATATATTTT	CASSRAPGQGSSGNTIYF
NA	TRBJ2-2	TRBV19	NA	TGTGCCAGTAGTCTAGGGACTGGGGAGCTGTTTTTT	CASSLGTGELFF
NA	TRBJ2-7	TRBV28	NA	TGTGCCAGCACGGGGAACGAGCAGTACTTC	CASTGNEQYF
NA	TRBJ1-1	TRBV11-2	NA	TGTGCCAGCAGCTTACGCGGCCCCCAGGGTGGAGCTGAAGCTTTCTTT	CASSLRGPQGGAEAFF
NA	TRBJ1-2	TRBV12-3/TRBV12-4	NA	TGTGCCAGCAGTTATAATAACTATGGCTACACCTTC	CASSYNNYGYTF
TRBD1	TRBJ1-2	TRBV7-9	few	TGTGCCAGCAGCCTACCCGCGGACAGGGTAGGATATGGCTACACCTTC	CASSLPADRVGYGYTF
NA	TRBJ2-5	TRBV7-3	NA	TGTGCCAGCAGCGGGCAGGAGGGAGAGACCCAGTACTTC	CASSGQEGETQYF
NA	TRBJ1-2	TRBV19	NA	TGTGCCAGTAGTGGGCGAAGAACCTTCTATGGCTACACCTTC	CASSGRRTFYGYTF
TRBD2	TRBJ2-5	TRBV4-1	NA	TGCGCCAGCAGCCAGGGAGAGCGGGGGATCCAAGAGACCCAGTACTTC	CASSQGERGIQETQYF
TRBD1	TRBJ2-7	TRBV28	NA	TGTGCCAGCAGTTTATCCAGATCAGGGGGTTGGCCCTACGAGCAGTACTTC	CASSLSRSGGWPYEQYF
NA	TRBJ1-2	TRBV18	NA	TGTGCCAGCTCACCCTCGGAGTACGTCTATGGCTACACCTTC	CASSPSEYVYGYTF
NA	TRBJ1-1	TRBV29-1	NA	TGCAGCGCCAGGACAGAGAACACTGAAGCTTTCTTT	CSARTENTEAFF
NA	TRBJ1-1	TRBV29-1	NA	TGCAGCGTTGAGAGGGTTTTGGTGAACACTGAAGCTTTCTTT	CSVERVLVNTEAFF
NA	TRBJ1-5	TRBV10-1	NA	TGCGCCAGCAGTGAGTCAAACAGGGATAGCAATCAGCCCCAGCATTTT	CASSESNRDSNQPQHF
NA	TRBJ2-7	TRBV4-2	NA	TGTGCCAGCAGCCCCTGGGCCAATTTCTACGAGCAGTACTTC	CASSPWANFYEQYF
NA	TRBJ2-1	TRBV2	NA	TGTGCCAGCCTCAGTCCGGGGGACTCCTACAATGAGCAGTTCTTC	CASLSPGDSYNEQFF
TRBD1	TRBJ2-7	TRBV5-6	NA	TGTGCCAGCAGCTTGTTGGCCAGGGGGAGCCACGAGCAGTACTTC	CASSLLARGSHEQYF
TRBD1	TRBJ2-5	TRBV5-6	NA	TGTGCCAGCAGCCAAAACAGGGGAAAGACCCAGTACTTC	CASSQNRGKTQYF
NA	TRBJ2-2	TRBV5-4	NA	TGTGCCAGCAGCTTGCAGGGGACCGGGGAGCTGTTTTTT	CASSLQGTGELFF
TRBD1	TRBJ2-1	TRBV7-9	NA	TGTGCCAGCAGCGCCGATCGTACAGGGGGCGAAAATGAGCAGTTCTTC	CASSADRTGGENEQFF
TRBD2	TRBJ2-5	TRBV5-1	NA	TGCGCCAGCAGCTTGGTGGGTAGCGGGGGCCCCCAAGAGACCCAGTACTTC	CASSLVGSGGPQETQYF
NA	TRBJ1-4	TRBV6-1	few	TGTGCCAGCAGTGAAGTCGGTTGGGCTAAACTGTTTTTT	CASSEVGWAKLFF
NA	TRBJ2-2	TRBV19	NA	TGTGCCACCAGGGGCGACTATACCAGCACCGGGGAGCTGTTTTTT	CATRGDYTSTGELFF
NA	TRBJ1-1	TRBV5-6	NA	TGTGCCAGCAGGTCAGGGGACACTGAAGCTTTCTTT	CASRSGDTEAFF
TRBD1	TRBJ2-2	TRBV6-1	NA	TGTGCCAGCAGTGACGGGACAGGGGGCACCGGGGAGCTGTTTTTT	CASSDGTGGTGELFF
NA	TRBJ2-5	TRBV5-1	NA	TGCGCCAGCAGCCAGCAAGAGACCCAGTACTTC	CASSQQETQYF
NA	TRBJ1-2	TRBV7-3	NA	TGTGCCAGCAGCTTAAGGGCGTCCGATGGCTACACCTTC	CASSLRASDGYTF
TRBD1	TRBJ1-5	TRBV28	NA	TGTGCCAGCAGTTTGGGGACAGGGGGCCTCAATCAGCCCCAGCATTTT	CASSLGTGGLNQPQHF
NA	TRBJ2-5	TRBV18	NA	TGTGCCAGCTCACCGGGCCCGATAGGCGAGACCCAGTACTTC	CASSPGPIGETQYF
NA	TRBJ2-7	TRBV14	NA	TGTGCCAGCAGCCAGTTGCTACTCTGCAGGGTAAGTTTCTCCTACGAGCAGTACTTC	CASSQLLLCRVSFSYEQYF
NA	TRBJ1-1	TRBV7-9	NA	TGTGCCAGCAGCAATAAGAATGCGGGTTACACTGAAGCTTTCTTT	CASSNKNAGYTEAFF